Below, 6 T cell receptor beta chains from the same sample are listed, as sequenced in a study of shared clonotypes between healthy human individuals. Only CD45RO-negative cells positively selected for CCR7 counted as naive CD8 cells, so terminally differentiated effector memory CD45RA+ cells were excluded. The table came from immunoSEQ multiplex PCR; TCRdb's copy has only in-frame clones and leaves some out. The sample shows roughly 810,000 clones, about 96% of them seen only once. Sequenced sample: naive CD8+ T cells sorted from blood. All receptors come from a man in his thirties or forties in good health.

The chain links TRBV6-1 to TRBJ2-1, with 12 positions matching TRBD2. Germline trimming cut 6 bases from V and 2 bases from J; bases unmatched to any gene: 2. The CDR3 length is 15 residues. From germline, CDR1 is MNHNS and CDR2 SASEGT. This chain's CDR3 is CASRGLAGTYNEQFF. CDR3 sequence (DNA): TGTGCCAGCAGAGGACTAGCGGGGACCTACAATGAGCAGTTCTTC.

The V gene is TRBV6-1, the J gene TRBJ2-3, with 9 bases lining up with TRBD2. Trimming removed 1 base from V and 0 bases from J; junction bases left unmatched: 11. CDR1 is MNHNS, CDR2 SASEGT, per germline. This CDR3 region has 19 residues. The DNA for the CDR3 is TGTGCCAGCAGTGAAGGGAGTTATGCAAGCGGGAGGAGCACAGATACGCAGTATTTT. Protein: CASSEGSYASGRSTDTQYF.

The J gene is TRBJ2-1, the V gene TRBV28; D is possibly TRBD1 (6 bases). From germline, CDR1 is MDHEN and CDR2 SYDVKM. V lost 5 bases, J lost 7 bases, and 15 bases lay in between. CDR3 length: 14 amino acids. CDR3 in DNA: TGTGCCAGCAGTACGGGACACCTAGAAAATGAGCAGTTCTTC. It specifies CASSTGHLENEQFF. The whole variable domain, remainder taken from reference TRBV28 and TRBJ2-1, is DVKVTQSSRYLVKRTGEKVFLECVQDMDHENMFWYRQDPGLGLRLIYFSYDVKMKEKGDIPEGYSVSREKKERFSLILESASTNQTSMYLCASSTGHLENEQFFGPGTRLTVL.

This clone was observed once. The chain has TRBV28 and TRBJ2-7, with D uncertain. Germline values: CDR1 MDHEN, CDR2 SYDVKM. Trimming removed 5 bases from V and 2 bases from J, with 7 bases in between. CDR3 length: 12 amino acids. This CDR3 reads CASSQTTYEQYF. The CDR3 DNA sequence: TGTGCCAGCAGTCAAACCACCTACGAGCAGTACTTC.

This clone appeared once. The V call is TRBV7-9, the J call TRBJ2-7; 8 bases are shared with TRBD2. Germline CDR1 SEHNR, CDR2 FQNEAQ (reference sequence). The CDR3 is 15 amino acids. V lost 4 bases and J lost 9; bases outside the gene matches: 14. The DNA of the CDR3 is TGTGCCAGCAGCTCCCCCCGCCTGCGGGAGGAAGGGCAGTACTTC. It translates to CASSSPRLREEGQYF.

V is TRBV4-3 and J is TRBJ1-2; possibly TRBD1 for D (5 bases). Germline V lookup: CDR1 LGHNA, CDR2 YSLEER. The CDR3 has 15 residues. Trimming stripped 0 bases from V and 4 bases from J, with 12 bases between. The CDR3 coding sequence is TGCGCCAGCAGCCAAGATCTTGGGGGGACCTATGGCTACACCTTC. This codes for CASSQDLGGTYGYTF.